This paragraph covers one T cell receptor (beta chain) sequence. Its binding antigen is unknown. The record has no base qualities; no much larger clone is one base away. The data belong to a study of blood T cell repertoires in COVID-19 (dated by TCRdb to about 2020). Notes on the research overall: Collaborator samples came from the United States, Italy and Spain and covered acute and convalescent phases of COVID-19. The material from the prospective study consisted of cDNA or gDNA derived from T cells, B-cell-depleted T cells, or PBMCs. Subjects who had been exposed to COVID-19, were actively infected with it, or had recovered from it provided the deeply sampled blood TCRbeta repertoires that made up the dataset. The repertoires were released in a freely available public database intended as a resource for research on the immune response to SARS-CoV-2. The samples were drawn from the first 160 participants of the ongoing ImmuneRACE study and from 1,254 subjects provided by 6 global collaborators. Nearly every sample came with metadata listing a de-identified subject ID, COVID-19 status, age in years and sex. HLA class I and class II types, where available, came from metadata supplied by the sample provider rather than from assay-based typing.

TCRbeta CDR3 regions were amplified from genomic DNA using the immunoSEQ Assay, a bias-controlled multiplex PCR. From the authors' description of their analysis: The number of nucleated cells in each sample was estimated from the amplification of reference gene primers within the assay. To quantify the absolute abundance of each unique TCRbeta CDR3 rearrangement, sequence reads were collapsed and filtered. For each sample, productive Simpson clonality was calculated as the square root of Simpson's diversity index across productive rearrangements. Sourced from immuneACCESS, this table was stored by TCRdb with only in-frame sequences that have V and J called. A share of the clones is absent; for the studies checked, an unresolved V gene accounts for under half, and the remainder has no known explanation. V and J calls and clone size come straight from that table; D and trimming were deduced from the DNA. This sample holds 150,000 to 200,000 clones; about three quarters were observed only once. The ten biggest clones cover approximately 27% of the sample.

The research as a whole found: How much clinical and demographic metadata was included differed by source and by participant, and the metadata was provided uncurated.

Collaborating institutions collected whole blood in K2EDTA tubes following their own protocols. For TCRbeta analysis, collaborators shipped samples in one of three forms: frozen whole blood, isolated PBMCs, or DNA extracted from either of those sample types. Sequencing was performed on peripheral blood. The origin of this receptor is a woman between 65 and 79 years old with acute or convalescent COVID-19.

The sequenced DNA is TGTGCCAGCAGTGACGACAGGGAGCAGCCCCAGCATTTT. Its protein product is CASSDDREQPQHF. The sequence links TRBV2 to TRBJ1-5, with TRBD1 matching 7 junction bases. Trimming accounts for 3 bases at V and 7 bases at J, while the number of junction bases matched to no gene is 3. Reading from cysteine to phenylalanine, the CDR3 counts 13 amino acids. Kept here is only the CDR3 DNA, which spans 39 bases and is read in frame from base 1. CDR1 and CDR2 are drawn from the germline V gene: SNHLY, FYNNEI.